This TCR beta chain originates from a study of T-cell memory formation after mild COVID-19. The CDR3 loop spans 16 amino acids. The study, taken as a whole, reports: Mainly in CM and EM were contracting CD4+ clones; CD8+ were in EMRA.

Turning to this clonotype: Its antigen is currently unknown.

Each CDR3 protein gets one entry after TCRdb re-called the 5' RACE reads with MiXCR. The sample shows 450,000 to 650,000 distinct CDR3 sequences, about 20% of them seen only once. Sequenced input: PBMCs or a T cell subset sorted from them (not recorded which). The receptor was isolated from an adult woman who had mild COVID-19 (a few samples of this study predate the infection). Cell type and time point are not known. The chain uses TRBV21-1 and TRBJ2-3. TRBV21-1 is a pseudogene. The CDR3 DNA follows: TGTGCCAGCAGCAGTTTGATAATCCACAACACAGATACGCAGTATTTT. This sequence encodes CASSSLIIHNTDTQYF.